What follows are 15 T cell receptor beta chains derived from one specimen sequenced in a study of blood T cells in healthy people across ages. With a J-beta primer mix and a sample-barcoded 5' primer, a second PCR ran about 7 to 12 cycles. TCRdb passed the 5' RACE reads through MiXCR, listing each CDR3 protein once. The sample lists 1.4 million to 1.5 million distinct CDR3 sequences; around 42% were seen once. Source material: blood. Receptors were obtained from a woman aged 18-29 years in good health.

The chain employs TRBV6-1 and TRBJ2-7; TRBD2 is a possible D gene (6 bases). The CDR3 has 14 amino acids. CDR1 is MNHNS and CDR2 is SASEGT in the germline V gene. The ends were cut back, 1 base at V and 6 bases at J, with 13 bases in the middle. The CDR3 DNA reads as TGTGCCAGCAGTGAAGGGGCGGGGCCCAGCGAGCAGTACTTC. Encoded protein: CASSEGAGPSEQYF.

The J gene is TRBJ2-7, the V gene TRBV7-9; D could derive from TRBD1 or TRBD2 (5 bases each). The germline V gene has CDR1 SEHNR and CDR2 FQNEAQ (reference sequence). Trimming pared 1 base from V and 4 bases from J, leaving 17 bases between. The CDR3 contains 16 residues. This CDR3 reads CASSLGLGTVAYEQYF. In DNA form, the CDR3 reads TGTGCCAGCAGCTTAGGGTTAGGGACGGTTGCTTACGAGCAGTACTTC.

This clonotype came up a few times. The genes are TRBV4-1 and TRBJ1-2, with a possible D match to TRBD1 (6 bases). CDR1 MGHRA and CDR2 YSYEKL come from the germline V gene. Trimming removed 8 bases from V and 3 bases from J, with 16 bases in between. The CDR3 has 14 residues. The CDR3 protein is CASSPGEGDYGYTF. The CDR3 nucleotides are TGCGCCAGCTCCCCCGGAGAGGGGGACTATGGCTACACCTTC.

The chain couples TRBV5-1 to TRBJ2-5, with 7 bases that match TRBD1. After removal of 0 bases from V and 0 bases from J, the junction contained 5 bases not matched to a gene. This CDR3 has 16 amino acids. CDR1 is SGHRS, CDR2 YFSETQ, per germline. Here the CDR3 reads CASSLDRGKYQETQYF. The CDR3 region has the DNA TGCGCCAGCAGCTTGGACAGGGGAAAGTACCAAGAGACCCAGTACTTC.

V usage is TRBV3-1 and J usage is TRBJ2-1; D is unclear. TRBJ2-7 explains the end of the DNA better; the J call may be wrong. The germline V gene encodes CDR1 LGHDT and CDR2 YNNKEL (reference sequence). The CDR3 is made up of 16 amino acids. The CDR3 DNA reads TGTGCCAGCAGCCAAGATCTCGCTCTGTCCTACAATGAGCAGTACTTC. This gives the protein CASSQDLALSYNEQYF.

There are a few counts of this clonotype. The V gene is TRBV20-1, the J gene TRBJ2-2, with 7 bases fitting TRBD2. Germline values: CDR1 DFQATT, CDR2 SNEGSKA (reference sequence). V was clipped by 1 base and J by 4 bases; unmatched bases: 6. The length of the CDR3 is 15 residues. Here the CDR3 reads CSARAGLAATGELFF. CDR3 nucleotide sequence: TGCAGTGCTAGAGCGGGGCTAGCGGCCACCGGGGAGCTGTTTTTT.

The V gene is TRBV5-1, the J gene TRBJ1-6, with unresolved D. Per germline, CDR1 SGHRS and CDR2 YFSETQ. The length of the CDR3 is 14 residues. Trimming took 1 base from V and 8 from J, leaving 10 bases between them. CDR3 residues: CASSLRPLDSPLHF. DNA for the CDR3: TGCGCCAGCAGCTTGCGCCCCTTAGATTCACCCCTCCACTTT.

The chain couples TRBV18 to TRBJ1-4, with 7 bases lining up with TRBD1. The V gene end was trimmed by 4 bases and the J gene end by 6 bases; junction bases not matched to a gene: 2. Germline V CDR1 and CDR2: KGHSH, LQKENI. The CDR3 has 13 residues. The CDR3 bases are TGTGCCAGCTCACTTCAGGGGGATGAAAAACTGTTTTTT. This gives the protein CASSLQGDEKLFF.

This clonotype was recorded only once. This chain uses TRBV20-1 with TRBJ1-1, with unresolved D. The CDR3 covers 13 residues. V shed 1 base and J shed 8 bases, with 14 bases lying between them. CDR1 and CDR2 (germline): DFQATT, SNEGSKA (reference sequence). The CDR3 spells CSARGQAWLEAFF. The CDR3 nucleotides read TGCAGTGCTAGAGGCCAGGCCTGGCTGGAAGCTTTCTTT.

The V and J genes are TRBV20-1 and TRBJ1-1, with D possibly being TRBD1 (6 bases). This CDR3 contains 15 residues. Germline lookup yields CDR1 DFQATT and CDR2 SNEGSKA (reference sequence). Trimming stripped 5 bases from V and 7 bases from J, with 23 bases between. The CDR3 coding sequence is TGCAGTGCTCCCCTTCGAGAGGGGGTGGCAAGTGAAGCTTTCTTT. It is translated as CSAPLREGVASEAFF.

The chain employs TRBV6-5 and TRBJ1-1; TRBD1 is a possible D gene (5 bases). The CDR3 runs 18 residues. The germline gives CDR1 MNHEY, CDR2 SVGAGI. Trimming pared 2 bases from V and 0 bases from J, leaving 19 bases between. In DNA form, the CDR3 reads TGTGCCAGCAGTTACGCCGCTGAGAGGGACCCCATGAACACTGAAGCTTTCTTT. This codes for CASSYAAERDPMNTEAFF.

The V gene is TRBV29-1, the J gene TRBJ2-1; D uncertain. V was clipped by 2 bases and J by 0 bases, with 5 bases between them. In germline, CDR1 is SQVTM, CDR2 ANQGSEA. The CDR3 has 13 residues. The CDR3 nucleotides are TGCAGCGTTGAACCCCACTCCTACAATGAGCAGTTCTTC. This gives the protein CSVEPHSYNEQFF.

The V call is TRBV29-1, the J call TRBJ2-2; D is undetermined. From germline, CDR1 is SQVTM and CDR2 ANQGSEA. This CDR3 region has 14 residues. V lost 0 bases and J 9 bases, leaving 14 bases between the germline ends. The CDR3 region has the DNA TGCAGCGTTGAAGATCTCCACCCGTTAAGGGAGCTGTTTTTT. Protein sequence: CSVEDLHPLRELFF.

This clonotype was detected only a few times. This chain connects TRBV12-3 or TRBV12-4 to TRBJ2-7; 13 nucleotides align to TRBD2. Trimming at V came to 6 bases and at J to 4 bases, leaving 9 bases not matched to a gene. This CDR3 comprises 16 residues. The CDR3 is CASSSRTSGSMYEQYF. DNA for the CDR3: TGTGCCAGCAGCTCTAGGACTAGCGGGAGTATGTACGAGCAGTACTTC.

This clonotype was seen only a few times. The chain has TRBV20-1 and TRBJ2-7, with TRBD1 identical over 9 bases. Germline lookup yields CDR1 DFQATT and CDR2 SNEGSKA (reference sequence). V was pared by 6 bases and J by 5 bases, with 5 bases of the junction left unmatched. CDR3 length: 12 residues. The CDR3 DNA sequence: TGCAGTGCCACGGACAGGGGTCACGAGCAGTACTTC. Encoded protein: CSATDRGHEQYF.